This entry describes one T cell receptor (beta chain). TCRdb keeps only in-frame clones here, not all; method: immunoSEQ multiplex PCR. The table shows about 440,000 clones, with 70% to 90% occurring only once. These data come from a study of blood T cell repertoires in COVID-19. Overall study: PBMCs, B-cell-depleted T cells, or T cells were the source of the cDNA or gDNA that made up the material.

This CDR3 has 15 amino acids. V was shortened by 0 bases and J by 0 bases, with 6 bases between the two germline ends. From germline, CDR1 is ENHRY and CDR2 SYGVKD. Individuals aged roughly 18 to 90 years were recruited from around 22 US areas. Clinical history reported by participants formed the basis on which cohorts were assigned. J is TRBJ1-3 and V is TRBV10-3; possibly TRBD1 for D (5 bases). This clonotype was obtained from a woman aged 18-35 years with acute COVID-19. The sample consisted of PBMCs or T cells enriched from blood (not recorded which). CDR3 sequence reads: CAISESTVSGNTIYF. The CDR3 DNA is TGTGCCATCAGTGAGTCGACAGTCTCTGGAAACACCATATATTTT.